This is a list of T cell receptor beta chains from one sample in a study of shared clonotypes between healthy human individuals. Sequencing was performed with immunoSEQ multiplex PCR; in TCRdb, only in-frame clones are kept and a portion is missing. The sample carries around 1.9 million clones, 90% to 95% recorded once. Material: naive CD8+ T cells from PBMCs. The receptors derive from a man between 18 and 29 years old in good health. Some clones in this sample may be carry-over from other donors' samples. CDR3s include the opening cysteine and the closing phenylalanine or tryptophan. Each record gives: J gene, V gene, CDR3 protein.

>TRBJ2-2|TRBV27
CASSPRPGELFF
>TRBJ2-5|TRBV28
CASSFSGGGETQYF
>TRBJ1-1|TRBV6-4
CASSDWGGEAFF
>TRBJ2-5|TRBV10-3
CAISESPAGRETQYF
>TRBJ2-6|TRBV5-6
CASSASGYDGANVLTF
>TRBJ2-7|TRBV5-8
CASSLGTGRYEQYF
>TRBJ2-3|TRBV29-1
CSVVGLAIPTDTQYF
>TRBJ1-1|TRBV11-2
CASSFWDRDSNTEAFF
>TRBJ1-4|TRBV9
CASSAGPSTGANEKLFF
>TRBJ2-3|TRBV13
CASSRRGDTQYF
>TRBJ2-7|TRBV10-3
CATSTSGRSYPYEQYF
>TRBJ2-7|TRBV14
CASSSNMVTHEQYF
>TRBJ2-7|TRBV5-5
CASNPDRGLYEQYF